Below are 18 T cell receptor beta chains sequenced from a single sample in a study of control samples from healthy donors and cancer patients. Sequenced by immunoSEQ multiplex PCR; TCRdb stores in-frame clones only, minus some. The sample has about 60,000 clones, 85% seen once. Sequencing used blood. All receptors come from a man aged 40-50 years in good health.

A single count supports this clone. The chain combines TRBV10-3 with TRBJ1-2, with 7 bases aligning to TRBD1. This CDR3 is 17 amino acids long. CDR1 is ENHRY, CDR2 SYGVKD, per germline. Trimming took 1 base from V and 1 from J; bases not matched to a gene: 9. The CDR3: CAISEYRQGAFNYGYTF. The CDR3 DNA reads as TGTGCCATCAGTGAGTACCGACAGGGCGCCTTTAACTATGGCTACACCTTC.

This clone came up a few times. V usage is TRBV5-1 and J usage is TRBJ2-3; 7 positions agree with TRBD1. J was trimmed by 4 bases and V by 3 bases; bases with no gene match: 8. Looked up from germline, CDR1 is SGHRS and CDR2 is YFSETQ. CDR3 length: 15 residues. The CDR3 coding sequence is TGCGCCAGCAGCTCAACCGGGACAGCGCCAGATACGCAGTATTTT. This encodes CASSSTGTAPDTQYF.

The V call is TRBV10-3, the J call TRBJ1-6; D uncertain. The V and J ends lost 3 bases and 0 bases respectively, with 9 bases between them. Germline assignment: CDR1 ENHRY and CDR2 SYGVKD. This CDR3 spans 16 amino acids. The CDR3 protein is CAISDGARSYNSPLHF. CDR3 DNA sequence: TGTGCCATCAGTGATGGCGCCCGCTCCTATAATTCACCCCTCCACTTT.

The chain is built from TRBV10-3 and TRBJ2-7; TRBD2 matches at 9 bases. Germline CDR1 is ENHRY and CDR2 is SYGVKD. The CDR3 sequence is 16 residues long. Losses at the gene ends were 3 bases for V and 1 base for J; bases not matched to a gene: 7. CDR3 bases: TGTGCCATCAGTGATGCCGGGACTAGCAATTCCTACGAGCAGTACTTC. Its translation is CAISDAGTSNSYEQYF.

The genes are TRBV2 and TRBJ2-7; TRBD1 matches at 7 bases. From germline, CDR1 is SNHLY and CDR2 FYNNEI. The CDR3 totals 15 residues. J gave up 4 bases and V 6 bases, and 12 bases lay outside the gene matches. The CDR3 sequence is CASRGLGQAGYEQYF. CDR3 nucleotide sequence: TGTGCCAGCAGAGGATTAGGACAGGCTGGGTACGAGCAGTACTTC.

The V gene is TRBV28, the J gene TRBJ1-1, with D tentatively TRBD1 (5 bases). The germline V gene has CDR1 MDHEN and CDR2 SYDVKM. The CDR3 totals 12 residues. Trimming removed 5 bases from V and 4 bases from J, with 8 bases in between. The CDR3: CASSLRGTEAFF. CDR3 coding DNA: TGTGCCAGCAGTCTGAGGGGCACTGAAGCTTTCTTT.

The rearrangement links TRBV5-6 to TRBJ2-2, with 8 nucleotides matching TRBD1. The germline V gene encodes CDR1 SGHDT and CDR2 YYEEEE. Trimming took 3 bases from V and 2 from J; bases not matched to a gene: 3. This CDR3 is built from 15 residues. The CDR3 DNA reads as TGTGCCAGCAGCTGGGGACAGGTCAACACCGGGGAGCTGTTTTTT. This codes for CASSWGQVNTGELFF.

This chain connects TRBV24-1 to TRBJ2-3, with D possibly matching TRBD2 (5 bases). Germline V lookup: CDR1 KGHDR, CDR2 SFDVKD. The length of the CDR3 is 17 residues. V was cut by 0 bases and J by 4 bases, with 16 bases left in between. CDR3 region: CATSDLHLEGEADTQYF. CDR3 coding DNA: TGTGCCACCAGTGATTTGCATTTAGAGGGAGAAGCAGATACGCAGTATTTT.

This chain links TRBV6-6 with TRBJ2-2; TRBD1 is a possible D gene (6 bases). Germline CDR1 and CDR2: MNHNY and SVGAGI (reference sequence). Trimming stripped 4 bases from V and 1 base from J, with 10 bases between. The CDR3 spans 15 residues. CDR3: CASSSKDRNTGELFF. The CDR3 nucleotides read TGTGCCAGCAGTTCCAAGGACAGGAACACCGGGGAGCTGTTTTTT.

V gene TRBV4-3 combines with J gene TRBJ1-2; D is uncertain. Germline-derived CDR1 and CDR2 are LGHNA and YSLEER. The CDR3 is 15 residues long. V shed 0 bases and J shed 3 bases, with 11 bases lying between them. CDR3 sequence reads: CASSQDWKYHYGYTF. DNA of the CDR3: TGCGCCAGCAGCCAAGATTGGAAGTATCACTATGGCTACACCTTC.

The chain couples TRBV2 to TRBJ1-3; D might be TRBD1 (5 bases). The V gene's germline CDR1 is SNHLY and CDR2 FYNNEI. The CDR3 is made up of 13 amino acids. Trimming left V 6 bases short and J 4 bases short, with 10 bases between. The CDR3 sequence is CASRGLDGNTIYF. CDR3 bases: TGTGCCAGCAGGGGGCTCGACGGAAACACCATATATTTT.

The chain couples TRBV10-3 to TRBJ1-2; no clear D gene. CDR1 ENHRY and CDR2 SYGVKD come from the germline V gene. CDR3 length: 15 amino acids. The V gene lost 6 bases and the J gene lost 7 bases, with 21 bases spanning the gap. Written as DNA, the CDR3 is TGTGCCATCAGCGAGCGAACACAGACGGAGAGTGGCTACACCTTC. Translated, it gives CAISERTQTESGYTF.

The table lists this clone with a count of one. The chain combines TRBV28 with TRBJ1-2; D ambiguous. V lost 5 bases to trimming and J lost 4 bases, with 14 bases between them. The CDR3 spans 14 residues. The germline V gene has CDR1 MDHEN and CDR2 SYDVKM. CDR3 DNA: TGTGCCAGCAGTCCAACTGTCGAGGCCTATGGCTACACCTTC. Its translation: CASSPTVEAYGYTF.

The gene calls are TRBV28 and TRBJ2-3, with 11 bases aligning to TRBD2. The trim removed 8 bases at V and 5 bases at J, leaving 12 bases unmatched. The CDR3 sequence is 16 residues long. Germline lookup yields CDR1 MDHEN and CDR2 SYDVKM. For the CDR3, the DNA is TGTGCCAGCCCCCCGGTAGCGGGAGGGTTGGGAGATACGCAGTATTTT. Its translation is CASPPVAGGLGDTQYF.

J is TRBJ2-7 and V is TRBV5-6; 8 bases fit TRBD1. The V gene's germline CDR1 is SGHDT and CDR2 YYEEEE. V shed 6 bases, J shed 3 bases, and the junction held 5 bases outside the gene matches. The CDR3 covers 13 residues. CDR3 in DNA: TGTGCCAGCAAGTACGGACAGGGCTACGAGCAGTACTTC. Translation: CASKYGQGYEQYF.

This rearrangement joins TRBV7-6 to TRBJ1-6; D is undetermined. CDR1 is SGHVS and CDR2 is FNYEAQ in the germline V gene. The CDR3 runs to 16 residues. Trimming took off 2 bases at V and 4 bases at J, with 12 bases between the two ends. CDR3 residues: CASSLTPTAYNSPLHF. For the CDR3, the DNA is TGTGCCAGCAGCTTAACACCGACGGCATATAATTCACCCCTCCACTTT.

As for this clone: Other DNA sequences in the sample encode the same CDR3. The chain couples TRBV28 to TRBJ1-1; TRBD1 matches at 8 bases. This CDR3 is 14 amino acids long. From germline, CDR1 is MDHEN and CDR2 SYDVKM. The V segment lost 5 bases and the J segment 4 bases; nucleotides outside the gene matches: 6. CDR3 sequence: CASSLGQGFTEAFF. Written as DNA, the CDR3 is TGTGCCAGCAGTCTTGGACAGGGTTTCACTGAAGCTTTCTTT.

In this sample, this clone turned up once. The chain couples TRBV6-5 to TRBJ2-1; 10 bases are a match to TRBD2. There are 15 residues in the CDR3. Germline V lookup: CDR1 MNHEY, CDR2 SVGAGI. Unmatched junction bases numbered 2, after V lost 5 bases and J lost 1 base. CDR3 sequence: CASSLAGDSYNEQFF. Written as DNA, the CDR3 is TGTGCCAGCAGTCTAGCGGGAGATTCCTACAATGAGCAGTTCTTC.